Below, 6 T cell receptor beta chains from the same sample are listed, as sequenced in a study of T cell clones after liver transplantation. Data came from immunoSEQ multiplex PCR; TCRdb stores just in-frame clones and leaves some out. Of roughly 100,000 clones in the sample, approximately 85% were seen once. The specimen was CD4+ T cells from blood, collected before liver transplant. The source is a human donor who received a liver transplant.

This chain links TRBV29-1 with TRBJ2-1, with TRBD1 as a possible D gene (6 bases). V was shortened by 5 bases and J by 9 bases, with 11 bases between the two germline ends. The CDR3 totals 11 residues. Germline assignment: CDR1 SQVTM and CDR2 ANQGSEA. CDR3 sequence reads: CSVQGLGEQFF. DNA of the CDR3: TGCAGCGTTCAGGGGCTCGGTGAGCAGTTCTTC.

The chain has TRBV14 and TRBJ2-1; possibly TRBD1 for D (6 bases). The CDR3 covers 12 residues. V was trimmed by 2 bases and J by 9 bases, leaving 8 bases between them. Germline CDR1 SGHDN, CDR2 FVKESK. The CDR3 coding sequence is TGTGCCAGCAGCCAACAAGGGGGTGAGCAGTTCTTC. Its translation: CASSQQGGEQFF. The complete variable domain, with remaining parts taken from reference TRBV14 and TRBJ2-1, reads EAGVTQFPSHSVIEKGQTVTLRCDPISGHDNLYWYRRVMGKEIKFLLHFVKESKQDESGMPNNRFLAERTGGTYSTLKVQPAELEDSGVYFCASSQQGGEQFFGPGTRLTVL.

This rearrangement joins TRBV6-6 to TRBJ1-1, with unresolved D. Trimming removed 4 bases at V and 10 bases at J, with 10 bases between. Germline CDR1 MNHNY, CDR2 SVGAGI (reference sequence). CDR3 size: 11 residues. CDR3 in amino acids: CASSSPTGAFF. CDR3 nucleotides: TGTGCCAGCAGTTCCCCGACCGGAGCTTTCTTT.

The chain's CDR3 is CASSLLPTGTPVEQYF. The CDR3 DNA sequence: TGTGCCAGCAGCTTACTCCCAACCGGGACTCCGGTCGAGCAGTACTTC. The chain links TRBV13 to TRBJ2-7, with D possibly TRBD2 on 6 matching bases. This CDR3 is built from 16 residues. CDR1 and CDR2 from the germline V gene are PRHDT and FYEKMQ (reference sequence). Trimming left V 2 bases short and J 6 bases short, with 20 bases between. The entire variable domain, with the rest obtained from reference TRBV13 and TRBJ2-7, is as follows: AAGVIQSPRHLIKEKRETATLKCYPIPRHDTVYWYQQGPGQDPQFLISFYEKMQSDKGSIPDRFSAQQFSDYHSELNMSSLELGDSALYFCASSLLPTGTPVEQYFGPGTRLTVT.

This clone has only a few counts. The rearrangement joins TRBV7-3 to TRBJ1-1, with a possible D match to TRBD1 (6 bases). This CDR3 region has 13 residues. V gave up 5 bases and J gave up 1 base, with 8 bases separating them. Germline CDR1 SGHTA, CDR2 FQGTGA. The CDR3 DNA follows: TGTGCCAGCAGCACACAGGGGAACACTGAAGCTTTCTTT. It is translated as CASSTQGNTEAFF.

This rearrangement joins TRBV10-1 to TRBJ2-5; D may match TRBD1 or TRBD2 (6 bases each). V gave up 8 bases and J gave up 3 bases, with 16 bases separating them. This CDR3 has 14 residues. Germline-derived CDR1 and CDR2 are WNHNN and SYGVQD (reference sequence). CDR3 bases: TGCGCCAGCCGGGGGACACTTGGGGAAGAGACCCAGTACTTC. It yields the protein CASRGTLGEETQYF.